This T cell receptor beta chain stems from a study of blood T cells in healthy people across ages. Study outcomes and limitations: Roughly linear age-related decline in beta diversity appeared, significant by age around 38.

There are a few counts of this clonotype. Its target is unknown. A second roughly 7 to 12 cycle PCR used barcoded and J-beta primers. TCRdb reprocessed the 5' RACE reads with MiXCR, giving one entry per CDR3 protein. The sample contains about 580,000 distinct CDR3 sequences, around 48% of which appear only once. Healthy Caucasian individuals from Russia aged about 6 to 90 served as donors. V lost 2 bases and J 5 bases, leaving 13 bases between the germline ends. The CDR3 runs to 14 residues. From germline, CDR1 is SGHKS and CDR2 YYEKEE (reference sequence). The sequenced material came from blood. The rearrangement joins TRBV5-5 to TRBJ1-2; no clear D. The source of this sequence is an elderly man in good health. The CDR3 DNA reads TGTGCCAGCAGCTTTCGTGAGCTCCGGTATGGCTACACCTTC. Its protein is CASSFRELRYGYTF.